This is a list of T cell receptor beta chains from one sample in a study of blood T cell repertoires in COVID-19. Here immunoSEQ multiplex PCR was the method, and the copy in TCRdb shows in-frame clones only, minus some. The sample has some 240,000 clones, more than 75% seen once. Input material: peripheral blood. The receptors were gathered from a human donor in a cohort sampled during active COVID-19. The CDR3 runs from the conserved cysteine through the conserved F or W. D genes are given only for firm matches. Size values are once, few and many counts, or a class for expanded clones, and some rows have none.

>TRBJ1-6|NA|TRBD1|TRBV6-6
CATIEQGGSPLHF
TGTGCCACCATAGAACAGGGGGGTTCACCCCTCCACTTT
>TRBJ1-5|NA|TRBD1|TRBV5-8
CASSAGQGGQPQHF
TGTGCCAGCAGCGCCGGACAGGGGGGTCAGCCCCAGCATTTT
>TRBJ2-7|NA|NA|TRBV4-1
CASSPGERNPYEQYF
TGCGCCAGCAGCCCTGGAGAGCGGAACCCCTACGAGCAGTACTTC
>TRBJ1-2|NA|TRBD1|TRBV9
CASSGQGAGYGYTF
TGTGCCAGCAGCGGGCAGGGGGCTGGCTATGGCTACACCTTC
>TRBJ2-7|NA|NA|TRBV6-1
CASSESISYEQYF
TGTGCCAGCAGTGAGTCTATTAGCTACGAGCAGTACTTC
>TRBJ1-6|NA|NA|TRBV27
CASSLYPREGSPLHF
TGTGCCAGCAGTTTATACCCCAGGGAGGGATCACCCCTCCACTTT
>TRBJ1-2|few|NA|TRBV6-1
CASSEVRRTSSYGYTF
TGTGCCAGCAGTGAAGTTCGTCGGACTTCCTCCTATGGCTACACCTTC
>TRBJ2-7|NA|TRBD2|TRBV4-1
CASSSRLAGLYEQYF
TGCGCCAGCAGCTCCCGACTAGCGGGCCTCTACGAGCAGTACTTC
>TRBJ2-1|NA|TRBD2|TRBV2
CARGEGPYNEQFF
TGTGCCAGAGGGGAGGGGCCCTACAATGAGCAGTTCTTC
>TRBJ2-7|NA|TRBD2|TRBV5-4
CASSRSGMAGEQYF
TGTGCCAGCAGCCGTAGCGGGATGGCGGGCGAGCAGTACTTC
>TRBJ2-1|once|TRBD1|TRBV19
CASSTTGQGEWNEQFF
TGTGCCAGTTCTACAACAGGACAGGGGGAATGGAATGAGCAGTTCTTC
>TRBJ1-1|NA|TRBD1|TRBV6-6
CASSYGQGGTEAFF
TGTGCCAGCAGTTACGGCCAGGGGGGCACTGAAGCTTTCTTT
>TRBJ1-4|once|NA|TRBV19
CASALTHGSEKLFF
TGTGCCAGCGCTCTAACTCACGGGAGTGAAAAACTGTTTTTT
>TRBJ2-2|few|NA|TRBV7-2
CASSPPGRELFF
TGTGCCAGCAGCCCTCCAGGGAGGGAGCTGTTTTTT
>TRBJ2-2|few|TRBD1|TRBV4-2
CASSHGPGQGIEGELFF
TGTGCCAGCAGCCATGGACCGGGACAGGGGATAGAGGGGGAGCTGTTTTTT
>TRBJ1-1|NA|NA|TRBV5-6
CASSRQFNTEAFF
TGTGCCAGCAGTAGACAGTTTAACACTGAAGCTTTCTTT
>TRBJ1-6|NA|NA|TRBV21-1
CASSDPGGSYNSPLHF
TGTGCCAGCAGCGACCCCGGGGGGTCCTATAATTCACCCCTCCACTTT
>TRBJ1-2|NA|TRBD1|TRBV7-2
CASSLGTGSYYGYTF
TGTGCCAGCAGCTTAGGGACAGGGTCCTACTATGGCTACACCTTC
>TRBJ1-5|NA|NA|TRBV4-1
CASSQQGNSNQPQHF
TGCGCCAGCAGCCAACAGGGGAATAGCAATCAGCCCCAGCATTTT
>TRBJ2-3|NA|TRBD2|TRBV28
CASKEGLAISDTQYF
TGTGCCAGCAAGGAAGGACTAGCAATTTCAGATACGCAGTATTTT
>TRBJ2-1|NA|NA|TRBV6-5
CASRTGTRYNEQFF
TGTGCCAGCCGAACCGGGACAAGGTACAATGAGCAGTTCTTC
>TRBJ1-2|NA|NA|TRBV2
CASSDNSQNYGYTF
TGTGCCAGCAGTGATAACAGTCAGAACTATGGCTACACCTTC
>TRBJ2-5|NA|TRBD1|TRBV28
CASSHHPTGIGETQYF
TGTGCCAGCAGCCACCACCCGACAGGGATAGGGGAGACCCAGTACTTC
>TRBJ1-2|NA|TRBD1|TRBV3-1/TRBV3-2
CASSPDRATDYGYTF
TGTGCCAGCAGCCCTGACAGGGCGACGGACTATGGCTACACCTTC
>TRBJ2-5|NA|TRBD2|TRBV10-3
CAIRDRTSGGGETQYF
TGTGCCATCAGAGATCGAACTAGCGGGGGTGGGGAGACCCAGTACTTC
>TRBJ1-2|NA|NA|TRBV30
CAWSVRGEVLDGYTF
TGTGCCTGGAGTGTACGGGGAGAGGTTTTGGATGGCTACACCTTC
>TRBJ2-1|NA|NA|TRBV5-6
CASSWAGDRTNEQFF
TGTGCCAGCAGCTGGGCGGGGGACAGGACCAATGAGCAGTTCTTC
>TRBJ1-1|NA|NA|TRBV18
CASSPPLGDNTEAFF
TGTGCCAGCTCACCACCGTTAGGGGATAACACTGAAGCTTTCTTT
>TRBJ2-3|NA|NA|TRBV24-1
CATSDPGSDTQYF
TGTGCCACCAGTGACCCAGGATCAGATACGCAGTATTTT
>TRBJ2-7|NA|NA|TRBV7-2
CASSPTGWGEQYF
TGTGCCAGCAGCCCCACAGGGTGGGGCGAGCAGTACTTC
>TRBJ2-5|few|TRBD2|TRBV4-1
CASSQDLRGTSGQETQYF
TGCGCCAGCAGCCAAGATCTTAGGGGGACTAGCGGCCAAGAGACCCAGTACTTC
>TRBJ1-2|NA|NA|TRBV19
CASSRGQPQTYGYTF
TGTGCCAGTAGTAGGGGACAACCCCAAACGTATGGCTACACCTTC
>TRBJ1-5|NA|NA|TRBV19
CASSIDRRTVLSNQPQHF
TGTGCCAGTAGTATAGATCGTCGCACGGTCCTAAGCAATCAGCCCCAGCATTTT
>TRBJ1-4|NA|TRBD1|TRBV11-2
CASSTLRDRVATNEKLFF
TGTGCCAGCAGCACCCTCCGGGACAGGGTTGCAACTAATGAAAAACTGTTTTTT
>TRBJ1-6|NA|NA|TRBV28
CASRTGSPLHF
TGTGCCAGCAGGACAGGTTCACCCCTCCACTTT
>TRBJ1-3|NA|TRBD1|TRBV11-2
CASSLRGTGRYSGNTIYF
TGTGCCAGCAGCTTGCGGGGGACAGGACGCTACTCTGGAAACACCATATATTTT
>TRBJ1-1|NA|NA|TRBV5-6
CASSWGQGGTEAFF
TGTGCCAGCAGCTGGGGGCAGGGTGGCACTGAAGCTTTCTTT
>TRBJ2-5|NA|TRBD2|TRBV20-1
CSPGRGRTQYF
TGCAGTCCCGGGAGGGGACGGACCCAGTACTTC
>TRBJ2-1|NA|TRBD1|TRBV18
CASSYGTGDEQFF
TGTGCCAGCTCATACGGGACAGGTGATGAGCAGTTCTTC
>TRBJ1-6|medium-sized|NA|TRBV12-3/TRBV12-4
CASKQGLNSPLHF
TGTGCCAGCAAGCAGGGACTTAATTCACCCCTCCACTTT
>TRBJ1-2|NA|NA|TRBV7-8
CASSSQGANYGYTF
TGTGCCAGCAGCTCACAGGGAGCTAACTATGGCTACACCTTC
>TRBJ1-1|NA|TRBD1|TRBV11-2
CASSSGTGDTEAFF
TGTGCCAGCAGCTCCGGGACAGGGGACACTGAAGCTTTCTTT
>TRBJ1-1|NA|TRBD1|TRBV28
CASSLFQGAGTEAFF
TGTGCCAGCAGTTTATTTCAGGGGGCGGGAACTGAAGCTTTCTTT
>TRBJ1-4|NA|NA|TRBV9
CASSVGWTLNNEKLFF
TGTGCCAGCAGCGTAGGGTGGACATTAAATAATGAAAAACTGTTTTTT
>TRBJ2-7|once|TRBD1|TRBV10-3
CAISEWQGDFYEQYF
TGTGCCATCAGTGAATGGCAGGGGGATTTCTACGAGCAGTACTTC
>TRBJ2-3|NA|TRBD1|TRBV6-5
CASSQDRTDTQYF
TGTGCCAGCAGCCAGGACAGGACAGATACGCAGTATTTT
>TRBJ1-2|NA|TRBD1|TRBV12-3/TRBV12-4
CASSRQGEGYTF
TGTGCCAGCAGTAGACAGGGAGAGGGCTACACCTTC
>TRBJ1-2|NA|NA|TRBV6-6
CASSSPSGYGEGYTF
TGTGCCAGCAGTTCCCCCTCAGGGTACGGAGAGGGCTACACCTTC
>TRBJ2-7|NA|TRBD1|TRBV15
CATSRVGTGGAYEQYF
TGTGCCACCAGCAGAGTTGGGACAGGGGGGGCCTACGAGCAGTACTTC
>TRBJ2-7|few|NA|TRBV23-1
CASSLPQEDPSSYEQYF
TGCGCCAGCAGTCTACCTCAGGAGGACCCTAGCTCCTACGAGCAGTACTTC
>TRBJ2-3|NA|TRBD2|TRBV9
CASSVMGGRASTDTQYF
TGTGCCAGCAGCGTTATGGGCGGGAGGGCTAGCACAGATACGCAGTATTTT
>TRBJ1-6|NA|TRBD1|TRBV4-3
CASSQGDRLAPLHF
TGCGCCAGCAGCCAAGGGGACAGGCTAGCACCCCTCCACTTT
>TRBJ1-1|once|NA|TRBV7-9
CASSPVSDLNTEAFF
TGTGCCAGCAGCCCCGTCTCAGACTTGAACACTGAAGCTTTCTTT